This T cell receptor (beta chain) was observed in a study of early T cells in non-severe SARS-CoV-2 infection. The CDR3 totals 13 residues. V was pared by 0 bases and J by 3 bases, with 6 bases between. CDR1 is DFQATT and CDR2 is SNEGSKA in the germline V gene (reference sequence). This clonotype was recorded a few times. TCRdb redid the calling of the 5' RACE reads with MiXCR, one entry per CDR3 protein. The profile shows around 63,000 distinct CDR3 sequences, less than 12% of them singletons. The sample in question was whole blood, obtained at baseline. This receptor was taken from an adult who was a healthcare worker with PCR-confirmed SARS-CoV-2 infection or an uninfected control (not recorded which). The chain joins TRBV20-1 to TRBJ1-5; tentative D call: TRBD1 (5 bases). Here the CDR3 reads CSAREGPNQPQHF. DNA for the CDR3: TGCAGTGCTAGAGAGGGGCCCAATCAGCCCCAGCATTTT.